Here is one T cell receptor beta chain with its context. The antigen is not known. Germline loops: CDR1 MNHEY, CDR2 SVGAGI. This CDR3 region has 15 residues. V was cut by 5 bases and J by 5 bases, with 13 bases left in between. Some clones are missing from TCRdb's copy, which holds only in-frame ones; the method was immunoSEQ multiplex PCR. Counted here are 72,000 or so clones, 88% occurring once; the ten biggest clones make up under 1%. The sample originates from a study of OX40 agonist ivuxolimab in advanced cancers. Findings and caveats of the study: Among T cells, CD8+ cells averaged more expanded clones than CD4+ cells. In the 0.1-3.0 mg/kg groups, partial responders showed among the lowest expansion. There was clonal expansion of CD4+ and CD8+ blood T cells by week 6 at 0.1 to 3.0 mg/kg.

Sampled blood was obtained at baseline, cycle 4 day 1, and cycle 7 day 1. The sequence came from an adult with an advanced solid tumor such as melanoma, head and neck, liver or kidney cancer. The sequencing used CD4+ or CD8+ T cells sorted from blood, collected in a trial of the OX40 agonist ivuxolimab. This rearrangement joins TRBV6-5 to TRBJ1-6, with a weak D call TRBD1 (6 bases). The CDR3 protein is CASSPRQAHNSPLHF. Here the CDR3 DNA reads TGTGCCAGCAGTCCACGACAGGCTCATAATTCACCCCTCCACTTT.